This T cell receptor beta chain was retrieved from a study of OX40 agonist ivuxolimab in advanced cancers. Study-level results: Averaged across samples, CD8+ T cells carried more expanded clones than CD4+ did.

The CDR3 runs to 16 residues. The J segment lost 4 bases and the V segment lost 4 bases, leaving 6 bases of the junction unmatched. Germline lookup yields CDR1 SEHNR and CDR2 FQNEAQ (reference sequence). On this clone: The target antigen is unknown.

Sampled blood was obtained at baseline, cycle 4 day 1, and cycle 7 day 1. TCRdb's copy holds only in-frame clones and misses some; the assay was immunoSEQ multiplex PCR. The sample contains roughly 48,000 clones, less than 85% of which appear only once. The input for sequencing was CD4+ or CD8+ T cells sorted from blood, taken in a trial of the OX40 agonist ivuxolimab. The receptor was isolated from an adult with an advanced solid tumor such as melanoma, head and neck, liver or kidney cancer. The J gene is TRBJ2-1, the V gene TRBV7-9, with 11 bases matching TRBD2. The CDR3 loop reads CASSSRGLAVYNEQFF. CDR3 bases: TGTGCCAGCAGCTCAAGGGGACTAGCGGTGTACAATGAGCAGTTCTTC.